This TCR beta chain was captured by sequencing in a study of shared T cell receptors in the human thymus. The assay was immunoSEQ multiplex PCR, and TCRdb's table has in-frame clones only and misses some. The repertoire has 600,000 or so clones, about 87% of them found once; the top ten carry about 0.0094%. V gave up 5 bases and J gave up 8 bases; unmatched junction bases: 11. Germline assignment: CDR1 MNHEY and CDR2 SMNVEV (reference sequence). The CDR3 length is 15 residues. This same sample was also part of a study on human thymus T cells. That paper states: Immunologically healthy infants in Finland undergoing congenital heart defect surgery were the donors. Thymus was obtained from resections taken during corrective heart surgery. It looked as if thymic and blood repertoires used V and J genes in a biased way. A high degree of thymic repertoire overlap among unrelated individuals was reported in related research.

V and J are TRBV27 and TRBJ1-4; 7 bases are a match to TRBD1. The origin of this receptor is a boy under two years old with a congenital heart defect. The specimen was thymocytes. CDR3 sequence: CASSTSQGYREKLFF. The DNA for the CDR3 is TGTGCCAGCAGTACATCACAGGGGTATCGGGAAAAACTGTTTTTT.